This T cell receptor beta chain was obtained from a study of T cell repertoires in cytomegalovirus infection. Study as a whole: Carrying CMV and the relevant HLA type showed in public TCR beta signatures.

On this clonotype: The antigen is undetermined.

Study-wide results and caveats: Cumulated frequencies of public TCR beta families served to identify carriers of CMV plus the relevant HLA.

TCRdb reanalysed the reads using MiXCR and keeps one entry per CDR3 protein. The top ten hold about an eighth of the sample, which has approximately 400,000 distinct CDR3 sequences, 25% to 40% seen once. Germline lookup yields CDR1 GTSNPN and CDR2 SVGIG (reference sequence). The junction had 3 bases not matched to a gene; V was cut back by 4 bases and J by 4 bases. The CDR3 spans 13 residues. The sample was PBMCs. The chain employs TRBV30 and TRBJ2-3, with 9 bases identical to TRBD1. The TCR originated in a human donor in good health (CMV status not recorded). Some clones in this sample may be carry-over from other donors' samples. The CDR3 DNA reads TGTGCCTGGAAAGGGACAGGGTCAGATACGCAGTATTTT. Translating gives CAWKGTGSDTQYF. Full variable domain (remainder filled in from reference TRBV30 and TRBJ2-3): SQTIHQWPATLVQPVGSPLSLECTVEGTSNPNLYWYRQAAGRGLQLLFYSVGIGQISSEVPQNLSASRPQDRQFILSSKKLLLSDSGFYLCAWKGTGSDTQYFGPGTRLTVL.